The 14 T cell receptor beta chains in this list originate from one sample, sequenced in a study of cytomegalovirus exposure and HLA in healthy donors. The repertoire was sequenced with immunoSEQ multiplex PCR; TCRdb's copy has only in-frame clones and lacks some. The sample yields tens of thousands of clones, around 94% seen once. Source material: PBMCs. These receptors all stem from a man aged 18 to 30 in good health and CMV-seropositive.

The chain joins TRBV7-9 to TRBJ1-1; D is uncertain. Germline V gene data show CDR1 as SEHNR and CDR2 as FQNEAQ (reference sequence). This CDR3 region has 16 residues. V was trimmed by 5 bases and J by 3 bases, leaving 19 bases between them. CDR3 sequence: CASSPEGRMWDTEAFF. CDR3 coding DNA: TGTGCCAGCAGCCCTGAAGGGAGAATGTGGGACACTGAAGCTTTCTTT.

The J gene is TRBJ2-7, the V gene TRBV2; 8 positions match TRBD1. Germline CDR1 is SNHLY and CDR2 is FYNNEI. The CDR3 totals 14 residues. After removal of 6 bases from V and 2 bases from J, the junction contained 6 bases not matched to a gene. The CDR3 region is CASRDPTGAYEQYF. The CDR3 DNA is TGTGCCAGCAGAGACCCGACAGGGGCCTACGAGCAGTACTTC.

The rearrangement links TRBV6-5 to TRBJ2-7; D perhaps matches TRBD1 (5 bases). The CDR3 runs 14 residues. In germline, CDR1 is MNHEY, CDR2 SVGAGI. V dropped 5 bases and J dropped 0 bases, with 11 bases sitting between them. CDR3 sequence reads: CASSEYRISYEQYF. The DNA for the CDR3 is TGTGCCAGCAGTGAATACAGGATCTCCTACGAGCAGTACTTC.

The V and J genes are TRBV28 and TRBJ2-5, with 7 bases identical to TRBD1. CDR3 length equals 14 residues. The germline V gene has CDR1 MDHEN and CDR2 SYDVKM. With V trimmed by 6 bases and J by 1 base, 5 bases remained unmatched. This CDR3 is CASSRWDSQETQYF. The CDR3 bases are TGTGCCAGCAGCCGATGGGACAGCCAAGAGACCCAGTACTTC.

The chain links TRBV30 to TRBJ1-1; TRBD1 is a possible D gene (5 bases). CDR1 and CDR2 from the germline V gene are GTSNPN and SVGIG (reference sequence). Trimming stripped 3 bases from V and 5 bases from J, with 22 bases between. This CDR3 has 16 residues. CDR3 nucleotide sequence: TGTGCCTGGAGCCGCGGGGACTCCTATCTCGGGACTGAAGCTTTCTTT. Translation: CAWSRGDSYLGTEAFF.

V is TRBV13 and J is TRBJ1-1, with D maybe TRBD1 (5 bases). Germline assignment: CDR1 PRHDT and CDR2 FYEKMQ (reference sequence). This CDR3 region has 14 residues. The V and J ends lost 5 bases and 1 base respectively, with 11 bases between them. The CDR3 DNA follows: TGTGCCAGCAGCCCCGGGGGGAGGAACACTGAAGCTTTCTTT. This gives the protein CASSPGGRNTEAFF.

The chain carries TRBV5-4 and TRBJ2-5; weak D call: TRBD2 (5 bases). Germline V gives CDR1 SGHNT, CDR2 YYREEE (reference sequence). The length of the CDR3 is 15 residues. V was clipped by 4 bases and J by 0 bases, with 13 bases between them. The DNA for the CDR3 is TGTGCCAGCAGCACCGGGGTGGGGTACCAAGAGACCCAGTACTTC. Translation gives CASSTGVGYQETQYF. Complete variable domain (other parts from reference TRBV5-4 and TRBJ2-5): ETGVTQSPTHLIKTRGQQVTLRCSSQSGHNTVSWYQQALGQGPQFIFQYYREEENGRGNFPPRFSGLQFPNYSSELNVNALELDDSALYLCASSTGVGYQETQYFGPGTRLLVL.

In DNA form, the CDR3 reads TGTGCCAGCAGCCCTGGGGGGAAAGGAAACACCATATATTTT. Residues: CASSPGGKGNTIYF. The chain couples TRBV7-2 to TRBJ1-3, with a tentative D call TRBD1 (5 bases). Trimming cost V 5 bases and J 4 bases, with 12 bases left between them. Germline CDR1 reads SGHTA; CDR2 reads FQGNSA. This CDR3 comprises 14 residues.

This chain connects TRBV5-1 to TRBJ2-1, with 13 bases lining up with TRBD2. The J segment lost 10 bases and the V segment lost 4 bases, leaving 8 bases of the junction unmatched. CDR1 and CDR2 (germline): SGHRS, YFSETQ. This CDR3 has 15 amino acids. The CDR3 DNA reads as TGCGCCAGCAGCCCTGGACTAGCGGGAGCGGAAGAGCAGTTCTTC. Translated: CASSPGLAGAEEQFF.

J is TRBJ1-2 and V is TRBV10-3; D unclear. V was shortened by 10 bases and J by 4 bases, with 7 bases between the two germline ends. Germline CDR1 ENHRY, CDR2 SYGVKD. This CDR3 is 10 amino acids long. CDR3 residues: CAKTGYGYTF. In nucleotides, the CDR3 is TGTGCCAAGACTGGCTATGGCTACACCTTC.

This chain's CDR3 is CASSFTSGSSYEQYF. CDR3 nucleotide sequence: TGTGCCAGCAGCTTTACTAGCGGGAGCTCCTACGAGCAGTACTTC. The J gene is TRBJ2-7, the V gene TRBV11-3; 11 bases fit TRBD2. Germline trimming cut 3 bases from V and 0 bases from J; bases unmatched to any gene: 1. Looked up from germline, CDR1 is SGHNT and CDR2 is YENEEA. The CDR3 covers 15 residues.

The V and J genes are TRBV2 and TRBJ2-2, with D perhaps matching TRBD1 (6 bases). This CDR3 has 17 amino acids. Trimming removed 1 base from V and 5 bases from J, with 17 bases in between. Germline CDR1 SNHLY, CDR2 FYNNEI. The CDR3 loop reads CASSEGRGTLRTGELFF. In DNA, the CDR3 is TGTGCCAGCAGTGAAGGCAGGGGTACATTAAGGACCGGGGAGCTGTTTTTT.

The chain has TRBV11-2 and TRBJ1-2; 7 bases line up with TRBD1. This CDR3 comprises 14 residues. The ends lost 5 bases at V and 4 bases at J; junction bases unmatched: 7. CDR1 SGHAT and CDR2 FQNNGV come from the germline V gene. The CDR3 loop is CASSVGDRAYGYTF. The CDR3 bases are TGTGCCAGCAGCGTGGGGGACAGAGCCTATGGCTACACCTTC.

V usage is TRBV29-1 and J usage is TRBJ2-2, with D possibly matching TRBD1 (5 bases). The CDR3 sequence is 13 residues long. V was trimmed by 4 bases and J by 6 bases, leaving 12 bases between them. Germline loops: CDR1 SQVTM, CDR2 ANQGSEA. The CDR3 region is CSVGKGIAGELFF. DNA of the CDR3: TGCAGCGTTGGAAAGGGGATAGCCGGGGAGCTGTTTTTT.